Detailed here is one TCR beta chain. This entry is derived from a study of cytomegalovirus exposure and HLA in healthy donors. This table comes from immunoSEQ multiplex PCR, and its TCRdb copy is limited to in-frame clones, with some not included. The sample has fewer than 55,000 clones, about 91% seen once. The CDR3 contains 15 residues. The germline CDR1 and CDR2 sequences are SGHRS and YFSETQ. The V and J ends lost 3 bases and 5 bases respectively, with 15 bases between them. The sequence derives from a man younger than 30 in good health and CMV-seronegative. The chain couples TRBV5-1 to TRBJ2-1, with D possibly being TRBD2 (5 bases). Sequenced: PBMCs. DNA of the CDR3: TGCGCCAGCAGCTCCGTCGGGGTGGGCCACAATGAGCAGTTCTTC. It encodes CASSSVGVGHNEQFF.